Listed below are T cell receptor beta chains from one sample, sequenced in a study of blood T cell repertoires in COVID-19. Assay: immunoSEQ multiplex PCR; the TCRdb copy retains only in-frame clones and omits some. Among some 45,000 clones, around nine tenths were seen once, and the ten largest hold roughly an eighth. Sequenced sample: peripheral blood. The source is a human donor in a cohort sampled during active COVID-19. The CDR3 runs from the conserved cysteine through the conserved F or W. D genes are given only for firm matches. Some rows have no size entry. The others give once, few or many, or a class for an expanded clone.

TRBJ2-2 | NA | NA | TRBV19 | CASMVEGGVGTGELFF | TGTGCCAGTATGGTTGAGGGCGGGGTTGGCACCGGGGAGCTGTTTTTT
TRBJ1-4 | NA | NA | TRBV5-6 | CASSLELGGEYEKLFF | TGTGCCAGCAGCTTGGAACTCGGGGGAGAATATGAAAAACTGTTTTTT
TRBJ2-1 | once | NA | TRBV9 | CASSPQGPQGFYNEQFF | TGTGCCAGCAGCCCCCAAGGGCCACAGGGATTCTACAATGAGCAGTTCTTC
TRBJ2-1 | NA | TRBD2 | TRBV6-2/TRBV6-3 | CASSQGLAGGTNEQFF | TGTGCCAGCAGCCAGGGTTTAGCGGGGGGCACCAATGAGCAGTTCTTC
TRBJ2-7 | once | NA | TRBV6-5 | CASFVQSSYEQYF | TGTGCCAGCTTTGTACAGAGCTCCTACGAGCAGTACTTC
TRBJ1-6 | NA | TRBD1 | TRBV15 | CATRDTGQSSPLHF | TGTGCCACCAGGGACACGGGACAGTCCTCACCCCTCCACTTT
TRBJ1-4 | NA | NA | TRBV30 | CAWSVAGTNEKLFF | TGTGCCTGGAGTGTCGCAGGGACTAATGAAAAACTGTTTTTT
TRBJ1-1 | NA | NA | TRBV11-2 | CASSLGIGGNTEAFF | TGTGCCAGCAGCTTAGGGATTGGCGGGAACACTGAAGCTTTCTTT
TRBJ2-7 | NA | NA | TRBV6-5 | CASRKRQGLQYF | TGTGCCAGCAGAAAACGCCAGGGCCTACAGTACTTC
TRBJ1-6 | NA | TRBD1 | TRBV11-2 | CASSPRQGGSSPLHF | TGTGCCAGCAGCCCTCGACAGGGAGGCTCCTCACCCCTCCACTTT
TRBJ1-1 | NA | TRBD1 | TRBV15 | CATSVEQGTGTEAFF | TGTGCCACCAGCGTCGAACAGGGGACTGGCACTGAAGCTTTCTTT
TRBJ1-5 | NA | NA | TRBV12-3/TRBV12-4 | CASTVQGNQPQHF | TGTGCCAGCACCGTACAGGGAAATCAGCCCCAGCATTTT
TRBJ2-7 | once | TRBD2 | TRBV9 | CASPPSSGTYEQYF | TGTGCCAGCCCCCCCTCAAGCGGGACCTACGAGCAGTACTTC
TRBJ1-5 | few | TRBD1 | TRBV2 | CASTGTGYQPQHF | TGTGCCAGCACTGGGACAGGCTATCAGCCCCAGCATTTT
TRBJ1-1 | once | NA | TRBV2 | CASMEGDTEAFF | TGTGCCAGCATGGAGGGAGACACTGAAGCTTTCTTT
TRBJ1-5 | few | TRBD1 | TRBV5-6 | CASSSGTGRWDSNQPQHF | TGTGCCAGCAGCTCCGGGACAGGGAGGTGGGATAGCAATCAGCCCCAGCATTTT
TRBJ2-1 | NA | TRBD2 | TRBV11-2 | CASSLSGGAGEQFF | TGTGCCAGCAGCTTAAGCGGGGGGGCCGGGGAGCAGTTCTTC
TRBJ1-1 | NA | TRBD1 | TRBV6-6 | CASQGAMNTEAFF | TGTGCCAGTCAGGGGGCAATGAACACTGAAGCTTTCTTT
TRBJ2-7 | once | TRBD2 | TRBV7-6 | CASSPRGGAEQYF | TGTGCCAGCAGCCCCCGCGGGGGAGCCGAGCAGTACTTC
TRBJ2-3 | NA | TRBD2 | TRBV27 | CASSLLTSGGRTDTQYF | TGTGCCAGCAGTTTACTGACTAGCGGGGGTCGCACAGATACGCAGTATTTT
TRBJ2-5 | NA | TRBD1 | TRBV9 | CASSADRGGETQYF | TGTGCCAGCAGCGCCGACAGGGGAGGCGAGACCCAGTACTTC
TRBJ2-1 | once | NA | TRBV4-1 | CASSRTKSYNEQFF | TGCGCCAGCAGTCGGACTAAATCCTACAATGAGCAGTTCTTC
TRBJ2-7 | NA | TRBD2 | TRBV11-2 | CASSPEAGGGYEQYF | TGTGCCAGCAGCCCCGAAGCGGGGGGCGGCTACGAGCAGTACTTC
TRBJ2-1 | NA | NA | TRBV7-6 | CASSLEGLQYNEQFF | TGTGCCAGCAGCTTAGAGGGGTTACAGTACAATGAGCAGTTCTTC
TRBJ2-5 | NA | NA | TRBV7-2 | CASSLVRSQETQYF | TGTGCCAGCAGCTTAGTCAGGTCACAAGAGACCCAGTACTTC
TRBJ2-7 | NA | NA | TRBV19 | CASSMTLDSASEQYF | TGTGCCAGTAGTATGACTCTGGATTCAGCAAGCGAGCAGTACTTC
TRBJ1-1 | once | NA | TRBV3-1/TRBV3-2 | CASSHTGNTEAFF | TGTGCCAGCAGCCACACAGGAAACACTGAAGCTTTCTTT
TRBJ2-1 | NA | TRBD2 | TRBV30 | CAWSQERGGRSSYNEQFF | TGTGCCTGGAGTCAGGAGCGGGGGGGCCGTAGCTCCTACAATGAGCAGTTCTTC
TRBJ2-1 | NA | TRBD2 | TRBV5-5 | CASSLGTSGGYNEQFF | TGTGCCAGCAGCCTAGGGACTAGCGGGGGCTACAATGAGCAGTTCTTC
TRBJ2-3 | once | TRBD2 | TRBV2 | CASSPLAGVLPTQYF | TGTGCCAGCAGTCCTCTAGCGGGGGTCCTCCCTACGCAGTATTTT
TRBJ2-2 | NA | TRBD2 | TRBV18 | CASSSSGGAPPELFF | TGTGCCAGCTCATCCAGCGGGGGGGCCCCCCCGGAGCTGTTTTTT
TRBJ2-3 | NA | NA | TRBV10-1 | CASSEMRIDTQYF | TGCGCCAGCAGTGAGATGCGGATAGATACGCAGTATTTT
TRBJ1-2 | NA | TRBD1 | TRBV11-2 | CASSPNSGGPFDYGYTF | TGTGCCAGCAGCCCAAATTCAGGGGGTCCCTTCGACTATGGCTACACCTTC
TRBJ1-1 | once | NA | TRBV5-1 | CASSLEAGVGTEAFF | TGCGCCAGCAGCTTGGAGGCAGGGGTTGGCACTGAAGCTTTCTTT
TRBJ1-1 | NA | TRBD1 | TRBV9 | CASSVGLGTGGATEAFF | TGTGCCAGCAGCGTAGGGTTAGGGACAGGGGGGGCCACTGAAGCTTTCTTT
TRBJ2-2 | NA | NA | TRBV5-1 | CASGQGIPGELFF | TGCGCCAGCGGGCAGGGTATTCCCGGGGAGCTGTTTTTT
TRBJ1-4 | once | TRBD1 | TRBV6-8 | CASKDMALKGQGNEKLFF | TGTGCCAGCAAAGACATGGCCTTAAAGGGACAGGGAAATGAAAAACTGTTTTTT
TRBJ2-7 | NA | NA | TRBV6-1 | CASSEESGPYEQYF | TGTGCCAGCAGTGAAGAGAGCGGCCCTTACGAGCAGTACTTC
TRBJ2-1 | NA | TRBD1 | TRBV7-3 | CASSLRDREMGEQFF | TGTGCCAGCAGCTTACGAGACAGGGAGATGGGTGAGCAGTTCTTC
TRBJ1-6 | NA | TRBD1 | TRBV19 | CATGRTGGYNSPLHF | TGTGCCACGGGACGGACAGGGGGTTATAATTCACCCCTCCACTTT
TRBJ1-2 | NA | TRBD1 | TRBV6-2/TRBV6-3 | CASSSTGARGYTF | TGTGCCAGCAGTTCTACAGGGGCTAGAGGCTACACCTTC
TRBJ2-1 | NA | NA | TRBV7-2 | CASSLATSRYGFF | TGTGCCAGCAGCTTAGCAACTAGTCGGTATGGGTTCTTC
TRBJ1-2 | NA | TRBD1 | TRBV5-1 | CASSRYEGQGDGYTF | TGCGCCAGCAGCAGATACGAGGGACAGGGCGACGGCTACACCTTC
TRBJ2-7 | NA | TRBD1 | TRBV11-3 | CASSSRQGAHEQYF | TGTGCCAGCAGCTCTCGACAGGGGGCCCACGAGCAGTACTTC
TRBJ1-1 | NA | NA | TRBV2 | CASSQTANTEAFF | TGTGCCAGCAGTCAAACAGCGAACACTGAAGCTTTCTTT
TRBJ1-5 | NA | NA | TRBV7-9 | CASSFLDQPQHF | TGTGCCAGCAGCTTTTTAGATCAGCCCCAGCATTTT
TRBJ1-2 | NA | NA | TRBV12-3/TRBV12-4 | CASTRGHFYGYTF | TGTGCCAGCACCCGTGGGCACTTCTATGGCTACACCTTC
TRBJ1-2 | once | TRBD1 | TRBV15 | CATSRDGTGGYGYTF | TGTGCCACCAGCAGAGACGGGACAGGGGGCTATGGCTACACCTTC
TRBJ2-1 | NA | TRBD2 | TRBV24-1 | CATSGSSGESSYNEQFF | TGTGCCACCAGTGGGAGTAGCGGGGAGAGTTCCTACAATGAGCAGTTCTTC
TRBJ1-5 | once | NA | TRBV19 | CASTPQGGWSNQPQHF | TGTGCCAGTACCCCGCAGGGTGGTTGGAGCAATCAGCCCCAGCATTTT
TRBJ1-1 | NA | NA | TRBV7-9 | CASSSHLRTEAFF | TGTGCCAGCAGCTCCCACTTAAGAACTGAAGCTTTCTTT